These 6 T cell receptor beta chains were all obtained from the same sample, sequenced in a study of blood T cells in healthy people across ages. Using a J-beta primer mix together with a sample-barcoded 5' primer, a second PCR was run for about 6 to 11 cycles. MiXCR, applied by TCRdb to the 5' RACE reads, yields one record per CDR3 protein. This table has fewer than 900,000 distinct CDR3 sequences, around 45% appearing once. The sequenced sample was blood. These receptors all come from a woman aged 60 to 75 in good health.

The gene calls are TRBV29-1 and TRBJ2-1; 9 nucleotides line up with TRBD1. The germline gives CDR1 SQVTM, CDR2 ANQGSEA. The CDR3 length is 13 residues. The V segment lost 6 bases and the J segment 6 bases; nucleotides outside the gene matches: 6. The CDR3 DNA reads TGCAGCGTCGGGACAGGGTTTGGCAATGAGCAGTTCTTC. As protein: CSVGTGFGNEQFF.

The chain employs TRBV7-9 and TRBJ2-5, with 9 nucleotides matching TRBD1. This CDR3 comprises 16 residues. V shed 4 bases and J 7 bases; nucleotides not matched to a gene: 13. Per germline, CDR1 SEHNR and CDR2 FQNEAQ (reference sequence). The CDR3 coding sequence is TGTGCCAGCAGCTCAGGGGGGGACAGGGAATTTTGGACCCAGTACTTC. Residues: CASSSGGDREFWTQYF.

In this sample, this clonotype turned up a few times. The V gene is TRBV12-3 or TRBV12-4, the J gene TRBJ2-7; D is undetermined. This CDR3 spans 12 amino acids. Trimming left V 8 bases short and J 6 bases short, with 14 bases between. In nucleotides, the CDR3 is TGTGCCAGCTCACCCGGCACGGGCGAGCAGTACTTC. It encodes CASSPGTGEQYF.

On this clonotype itself: An end of the junction differs from the germline gene, which may be a read error. V is TRBV4-3 and J is TRBJ2-3, with TRBD1 matching 8 bases. The germline V gene encodes CDR1 LGHNA and CDR2 YSLEER. The length of the CDR3 is 14 residues. This chain's CDR3 is CASSQRQGTDTQYF. As DNA, the CDR3 is TGTGCCAGTAGTCAGAGACAGGGGACAGATACGCAGTATTTT.

The V gene is TRBV7-3, the J gene TRBJ2-5, with D hard to call. This CDR3 comprises 15 residues. CDR1 SGHTA and CDR2 FQGTGA come from the germline V gene. Trimming left V 1 base short and J 2 bases short, with 11 bases between. Written as DNA, the CDR3 is TGTGCCAGCAGCTTAAATACGGACCCGCAAGAGACCCAGTACTTC. This translates into CASSLNTDPQETQYF.

The chain links TRBV4-3 to TRBJ1-2, with TRBD1 matching 7 bases. CDR3 size: 16 residues. V shed 1 base and J 5 bases; nucleotides not matched to a gene: 10. CDR1 LGHNA and CDR2 YSLEER come from the germline V gene. DNA of the CDR3: TGCGCCAGCAGCCAAGGTCTGAGCGGGACAGTATATGGCTACACCTTC. Protein: CASSQGLSGTVYGYTF.